The 4 T cell receptor beta chains below come from one sample, sequenced in a study of early T cells in non-severe SARS-CoV-2 infection. TCRdb reprocessed the 5' RACE reads with MiXCR, giving one entry per CDR3 protein. This table has roughly 40,000 distinct CDR3 sequences, over 3.5% appearing once. The sample was whole blood. These receptors all stem from an adult who was a healthcare worker with PCR-confirmed SARS-CoV-2 infection or an uninfected control (not recorded which).

The chain has TRBV7-8 and TRBJ2-1; 8 positions match TRBD1. The CDR3 runs 17 residues. Trimming took 5 bases from V and 4 from J; bases not matched to a gene: 13. The germline gives CDR1 SGHVS, CDR2 FQNEAQ. In nucleotides, the CDR3 is TGTGCCAGCAGCCGTCTGCTCGGACAGGGACTTTACAATGAGCAGTTCTTC. Translated, it gives CASSRLLGQGLYNEQFF.

The table lists this clonotype with a few counts. The rearrangement links TRBV11-2 to TRBJ2-7; D gene ambiguous. The CDR3 length is 14 residues. CDR1 SGHAT and CDR2 FQNNGV come from the germline V gene. V was pared by 1 base and J by 2 bases, with 9 bases between. CDR3 residues: CASSLGRTTYEQYF. CDR3 nucleotides: TGTGCCAGCAGCTTAGGGCGGACCACCTACGAGCAGTACTTC.

There are many counts of this clonotype. The chain is built from TRBV19 and TRBJ2-7, with D possibly being TRBD1 (6 bases). Germline CDR1 reads LNHDA; CDR2 reads SQIVND (reference sequence). The CDR3 spans 16 residues. Trimming stripped 4 bases from V and 3 bases from J, with 19 bases between. CDR3 bases: TGTGCCAGTAGTAGTGGGATATCGGACAGCCACTACGAGCAGTACTTC. It codes for CASSSGISDSHYEQYF.

This clonotype appeared many times. The chain carries TRBV20-1 and TRBJ2-2; D may be TRBD1 (5 bases). CDR1 is DFQATT, CDR2 SNEGSKA, per germline (reference sequence). Trimming cost V 6 bases and J 0 bases, with 14 bases left between them. The CDR3 consists of 15 residues. CDR3 bases: TGCAGTGCCCCTAACAGGCTAGCGAACACCGGGGAGCTGTTTTTT. Amino acid sequence: CSAPNRLANTGELFF.